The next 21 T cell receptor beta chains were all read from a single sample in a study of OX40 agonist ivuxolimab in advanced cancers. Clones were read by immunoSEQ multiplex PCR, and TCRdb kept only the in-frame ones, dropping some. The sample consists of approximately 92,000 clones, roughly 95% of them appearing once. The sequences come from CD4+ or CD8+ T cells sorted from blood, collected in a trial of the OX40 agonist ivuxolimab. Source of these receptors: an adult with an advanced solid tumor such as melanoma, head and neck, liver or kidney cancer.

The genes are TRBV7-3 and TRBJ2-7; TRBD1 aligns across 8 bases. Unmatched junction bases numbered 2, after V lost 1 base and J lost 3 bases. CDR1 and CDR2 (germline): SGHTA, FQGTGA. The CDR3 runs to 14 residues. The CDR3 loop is CASSLSGQGYEQYF. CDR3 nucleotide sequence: TGTGCCAGCAGCTTAAGTGGACAGGGCTACGAGCAGTACTTC.

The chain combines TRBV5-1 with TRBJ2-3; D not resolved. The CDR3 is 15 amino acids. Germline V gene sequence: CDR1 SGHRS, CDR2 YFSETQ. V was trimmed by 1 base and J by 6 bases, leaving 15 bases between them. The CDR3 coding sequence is TGCGCCAGCAGCTTGTCGAGAAGCCATCCGGATACGCAGTATTTT. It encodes CASSLSRSHPDTQYF.

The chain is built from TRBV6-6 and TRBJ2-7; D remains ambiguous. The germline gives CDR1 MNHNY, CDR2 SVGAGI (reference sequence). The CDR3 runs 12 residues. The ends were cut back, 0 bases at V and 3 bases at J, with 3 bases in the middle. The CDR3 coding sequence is TGTGCCAGCAGTTACTCTTACTACGAGCAGTACTTC. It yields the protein CASSYSYYEQYF.

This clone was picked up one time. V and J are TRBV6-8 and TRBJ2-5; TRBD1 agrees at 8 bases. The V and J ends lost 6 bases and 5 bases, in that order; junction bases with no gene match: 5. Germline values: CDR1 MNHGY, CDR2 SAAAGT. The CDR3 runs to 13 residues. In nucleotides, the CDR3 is TGTGCCAGCAGCAAAGACAGGGGCGAGACCCAGTACTTC. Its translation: CASSKDRGETQYF.

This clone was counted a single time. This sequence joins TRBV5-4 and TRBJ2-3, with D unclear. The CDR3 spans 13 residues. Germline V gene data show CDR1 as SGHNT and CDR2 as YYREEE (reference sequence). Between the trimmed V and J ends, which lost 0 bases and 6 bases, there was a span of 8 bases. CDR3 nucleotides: TGTGCCAGCAGCTTGGTTCGCATGGATACGCAGTATTTT. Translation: CASSLVRMDTQYF.

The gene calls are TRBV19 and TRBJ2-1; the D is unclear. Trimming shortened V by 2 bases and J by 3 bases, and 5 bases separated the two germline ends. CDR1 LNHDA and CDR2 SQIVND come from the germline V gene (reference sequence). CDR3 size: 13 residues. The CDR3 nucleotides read TGTGCCAGTAGTATAAGGGACTACAATGAGCAGTTCTTC. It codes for CASSIRDYNEQFF.

The CDR3 is CASSPASGDTQYF. The CDR3 DNA is TGTGCCAGCAGCCCGGCGAGCGGGGATACGCAGTATTTT. V usage is TRBV11-3 and J usage is TRBJ2-3; D possibly corresponds to TRBD2 (6 bases). The CDR3 length is 13 residues. Looked up from germline, CDR1 is SGHNT and CDR2 is YENEEA. The ends were cut back, 5 bases at V and 6 bases at J, with 12 bases in the middle. Variable domain in full (rest from reference TRBV11-3 and TRBJ2-3): EAGVVQSPRYKIIEKKQPVAFWCNPISGHNTLYWYLQNLGQGPELLIRYENEEAVDDSQLPKDRFSAERLKGVDSTLKIQPAELGDSAVYLCASSPASGDTQYFGPGTRLTVL.

The CDR3 is CASSFRGLAGGEEYF. The CDR3 DNA reads as TGTGCCAGCAGTTTTCGTGGACTAGCGGGAGGGGAGGAGTACTTC. This rearrangement joins TRBV28 to TRBJ2-7; 15 bases fit TRBD2. Germline values: CDR1 MDHEN, CDR2 SYDVKM. The junction had 8 bases not matched to a gene; V was cut back by 3 bases and J by 11 bases. CDR3 length: 15 amino acids.

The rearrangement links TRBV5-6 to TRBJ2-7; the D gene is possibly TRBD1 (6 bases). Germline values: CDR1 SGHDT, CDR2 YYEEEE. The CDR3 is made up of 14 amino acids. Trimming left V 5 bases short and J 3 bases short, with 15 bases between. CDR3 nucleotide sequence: TGTGCCAGCAGGACCCCCGGGACAAACTACGAGCAGTACTTC. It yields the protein CASRTPGTNYEQYF.

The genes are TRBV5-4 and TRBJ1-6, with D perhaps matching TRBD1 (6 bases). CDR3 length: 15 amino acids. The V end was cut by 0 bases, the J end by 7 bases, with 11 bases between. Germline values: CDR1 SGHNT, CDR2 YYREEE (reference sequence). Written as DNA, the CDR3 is TGTGCCAGCAGCTTGGATCGGGGGCGGAATTCACCCCTCCACTTT. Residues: CASSLDRGRNSPLHF.

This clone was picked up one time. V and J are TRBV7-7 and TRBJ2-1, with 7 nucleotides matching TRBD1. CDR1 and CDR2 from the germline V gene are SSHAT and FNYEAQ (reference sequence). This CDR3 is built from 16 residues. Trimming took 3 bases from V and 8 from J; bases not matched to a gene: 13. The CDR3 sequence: CASSLGTGVEYDEQFF. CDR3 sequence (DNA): TGTGCCAGCAGCTTGGGCACAGGGGTGGAGTACGATGAGCAGTTCTTC.

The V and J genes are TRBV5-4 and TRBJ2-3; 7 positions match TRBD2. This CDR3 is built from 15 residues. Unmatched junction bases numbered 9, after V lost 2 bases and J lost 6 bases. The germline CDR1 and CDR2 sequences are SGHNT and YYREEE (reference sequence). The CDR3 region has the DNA TGTGCCAGCAGCTTATTGGGAGGGGCAGGGGATACGCAGTATTTT. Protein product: CASSLLGGAGDTQYF.

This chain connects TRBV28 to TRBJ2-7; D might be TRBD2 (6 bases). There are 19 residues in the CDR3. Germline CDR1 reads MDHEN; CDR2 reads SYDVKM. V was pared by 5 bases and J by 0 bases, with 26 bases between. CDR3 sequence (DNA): TGTGCCAGCAGTGTACCCCCCCCACCCAGGCTAGCGAACTCCTACGAGCAGTACTTC. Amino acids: CASSVPPPPRLANSYEQYF.

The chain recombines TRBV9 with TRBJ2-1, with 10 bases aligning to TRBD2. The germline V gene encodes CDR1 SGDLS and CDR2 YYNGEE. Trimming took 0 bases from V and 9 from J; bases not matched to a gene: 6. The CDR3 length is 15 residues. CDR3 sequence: CASSVGTSGQGEQFF. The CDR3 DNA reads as TGTGCCAGCAGCGTAGGGACTAGCGGACAGGGTGAGCAGTTCTTC.

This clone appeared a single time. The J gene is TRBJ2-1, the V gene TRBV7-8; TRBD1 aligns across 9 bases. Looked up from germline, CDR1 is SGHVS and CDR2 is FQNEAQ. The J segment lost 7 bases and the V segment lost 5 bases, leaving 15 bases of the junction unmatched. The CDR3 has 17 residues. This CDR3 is CASSRHLGQGLDNEQFF. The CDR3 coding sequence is TGTGCCAGCAGCCGCCACCTCGGACAGGGGCTAGATAATGAGCAGTTCTTC.

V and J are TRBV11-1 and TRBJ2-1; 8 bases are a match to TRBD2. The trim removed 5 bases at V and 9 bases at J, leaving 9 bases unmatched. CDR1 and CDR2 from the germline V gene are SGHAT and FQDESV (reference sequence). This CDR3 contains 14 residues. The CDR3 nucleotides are TGTGCCAGCAGCCCCGGGACTAGTAAGGGTGAGCAGTTCTTC. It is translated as CASSPGTSKGEQFF.

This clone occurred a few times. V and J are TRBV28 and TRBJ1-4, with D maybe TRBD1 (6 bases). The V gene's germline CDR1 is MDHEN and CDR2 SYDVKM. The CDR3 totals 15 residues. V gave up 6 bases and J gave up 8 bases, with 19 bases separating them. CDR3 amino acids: CASRATGTLWEKLFF. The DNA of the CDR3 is TGTGCCAGCAGAGCTACAGGGACCCTTTGGGAAAAACTGTTTTTT.

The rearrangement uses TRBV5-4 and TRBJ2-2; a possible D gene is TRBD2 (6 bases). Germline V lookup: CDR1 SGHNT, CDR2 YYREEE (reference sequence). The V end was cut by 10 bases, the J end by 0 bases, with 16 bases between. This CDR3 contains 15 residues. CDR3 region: CASWWGDSNTGELFF. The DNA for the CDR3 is TGTGCCTCCTGGTGGGGGGACTCGAACACCGGGGAGCTGTTTTTT.

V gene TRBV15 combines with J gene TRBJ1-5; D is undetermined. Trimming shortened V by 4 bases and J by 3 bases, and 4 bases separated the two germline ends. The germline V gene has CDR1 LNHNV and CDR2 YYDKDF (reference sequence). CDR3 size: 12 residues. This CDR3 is CATSIYNQPQHF. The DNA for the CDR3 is TGTGCCACCAGCATATACAATCAGCCCCAGCATTTT.

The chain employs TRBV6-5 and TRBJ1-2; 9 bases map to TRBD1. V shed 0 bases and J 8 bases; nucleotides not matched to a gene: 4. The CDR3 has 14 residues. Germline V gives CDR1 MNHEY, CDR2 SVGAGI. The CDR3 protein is CASSYSGTGNGYTF. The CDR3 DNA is TGTGCCAGCAGTTACTCGGGGACAGGGAACGGCTACACCTTC.

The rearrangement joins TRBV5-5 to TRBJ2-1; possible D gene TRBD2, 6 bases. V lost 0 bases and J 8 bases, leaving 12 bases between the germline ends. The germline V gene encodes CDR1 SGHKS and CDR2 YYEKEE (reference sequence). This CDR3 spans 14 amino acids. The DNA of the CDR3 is TGTGCCAGCAGCTTGGATGGCGGGGAGTATGAGCAGTTCTTC. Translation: CASSLDGGEYEQFF.